Shown below are 15 T cell receptor beta chains from a single sample sequenced in a study of shared clonotypes between healthy human individuals. Assay: immunoSEQ multiplex PCR; the TCRdb copy retains only in-frame clones and omits some. Of roughly 590,000 clones in the sample, nearly 97% were seen once. In the naive CD8 group, cells lacked CD45RO and were positively selected for CCR7, so terminally differentiated effector memory CD45RA+ cells were left out. The specimen sequenced was naive CD8+ T cells sorted from blood. These receptors were taken from a woman in her thirties in good health.

V is TRBV2 and J is TRBJ1-2; 10 bases match TRBD1. Trimming took 4 bases from V and 9 from J; bases not matched to a gene: 5. The CDR3 contains 13 residues. Germline lookup yields CDR1 SNHLY and CDR2 FYNNEI. The CDR3 loop is CASSGQGASSYTF. Here the CDR3 DNA reads TGTGCCAGCAGTGGACAGGGGGCAAGTAGCTACACCTTC.

J is TRBJ2-3 and V is TRBV5-1; TRBD2 aligns across 9 bases. This CDR3 spans 21 amino acids. CDR1 SGHRS and CDR2 YFSETQ come from the germline V gene. With 3 bases clipped from V and 1 base from J, the junction kept 21 bases outside the gene matches. CDR3 in DNA: TGCGCCAGCAGCTCCCTCCGACTAGCGGAAGGAGGTATCATAGGCACAGATACGCAGTATTTT. Its protein is CASSSLRLAEGGIIGTDTQYF.

The chain has TRBV10-1 and TRBJ2-7; D may be TRBD2 (5 bases). Germline lookup yields CDR1 WNHNN and CDR2 SYGVQD (reference sequence). V lost 6 bases to trimming and J lost 4 bases, with 28 bases between them. This CDR3 has 18 amino acids. The CDR3 DNA reads TGCGCCAGCAGCTCCGACCCCCTAGCCCTCCGGAACCAATACGAGCAGTACTTC. This gives the protein CASSSDPLALRNQYEQYF.

J is TRBJ2-3 and V is TRBV9; 7 bases match TRBD2. V was clipped by 4 bases and J by 2 bases; unmatched bases: 10. CDR3 length: 16 residues. Germline assignment: CDR1 SGDLS and CDR2 YYNGEE. Here the CDR3 reads CASSPRLATPTDTQYF. The CDR3 region has the DNA TGTGCCAGCAGCCCTCGACTAGCAACCCCCACAGATACGCAGTATTTT.

The CDR3 loop is CASTPSVEQFF. The CDR3 coding sequence is TGTGCCAGCACCCCTAGCGTTGAGCAGTTCTTC. The rearrangement links TRBV7-9 to TRBJ2-1; D might be TRBD2 (6 bases). This CDR3 is 11 amino acids long. V was clipped by 7 bases and J by 9 bases, with 10 bases between them. Germline V gene data show CDR1 as SEHNR and CDR2 as FQNEAQ (reference sequence).

V gene TRBV19 combines with J gene TRBJ2-2; the D is unclear. Germline CDR1 reads LNHDA; CDR2 reads SQIVND (reference sequence). The ends were cut back, 3 bases at V and 5 bases at J, with 10 bases in the middle. The CDR3 extends over 14 amino acids. DNA for the CDR3: TGTGCCAGTAGTATTCTAGGCGGAACCGGGGAGCTGTTTTTT. It translates to CASSILGGTGELFF.

This chain joins TRBV7-9 and TRBJ2-7, with a possible D match to TRBD2 (5 bases). With 4 bases removed from V and 3 bases from J, the gap between germline ends came to 10 bases. There are 13 residues in the CDR3. The germline V gene has CDR1 SEHNR and CDR2 FQNEAQ (reference sequence). CDR3 region: CASSSGSNYEQYF. CDR3 coding DNA: TGTGCCAGCAGCTCTGGGAGTAACTACGAGCAGTACTTC.

This rearrangement joins TRBV9 to TRBJ2-7; D assignment may be TRBD1 or TRBD2 (6 bases each). CDR3 size: 16 residues. The V gene's germline CDR1 is SGDLS and CDR2 YYNGEE. Trimming took 0 bases from V and 6 from J, leaving 19 bases between them. The CDR3 is CASSVGVGGRVGEQYF. The CDR3 nucleotides read TGTGCCAGCAGCGTAGGGGTCGGGGGCCGAGTTGGCGAGCAGTACTTC. The complete variable domain, with remaining parts taken from reference TRBV9 and TRBJ2-7, reads DSGVTQTPKHLITATGQRVTLRCSPRSGDLSVYWYQQSLDQGLQFLIQYYNGEERAKGNILERFSAQQFPDLHSELNLSSLELGDSALYFCASSVGVGGRVGEQYFGPGTRLTVT.

This clone was found once. The rearrangement joins TRBV7-9 to TRBJ2-3; 8 nucleotides agree with TRBD2. The CDR3 totals 19 residues. Germline lookup yields CDR1 SEHNR and CDR2 FQNEAQ (reference sequence). Losses at the gene ends were 5 bases for V and 2 bases for J; bases not matched to a gene: 18. The CDR3 loop is CASSPSKPPGREVTDTQYF. Here the CDR3 DNA reads TGTGCCAGCAGCCCAAGCAAACCCCCTGGGCGGGAGGTCACAGATACGCAGTATTTT.

V usage is TRBV7-7 and J usage is TRBJ2-3, with 8 bases fitting TRBD2. The junction had 1 base not matched to a gene; V was cut back by 1 base and J by 1 base. CDR3 length: 15 residues. CDR1 is SSHAT, CDR2 FNYEAQ, per germline (reference sequence). The DNA for the CDR3 is TGTGCCAGCAGCTTAGGTAGCGGGGGCACAGATACGCAGTATTTT. It translates to CASSLGSGGTDTQYF. The full variable domain, with the rest looked up from reference TRBV7-7 and TRBJ2-3, is GAGVSQSPRYKVTKRGQDVTLRCDPISSHATLYWYQQALGQGPEFLTYFNYEAQPDKSGLPSDRFSAERPEGSISTLTIQRTEQRDSAMYRCASSLGSGGTDTQYFGPGTRLTVL.

V is TRBV9 and J is TRBJ1-6, with 9 bases that match TRBD1. The CDR3 sequence is 16 residues long. The germline CDR1 and CDR2 sequences are SGDLS and YYNGEE. Trimming removed 3 bases from V and 13 bases from J; junction bases left unmatched: 14. The CDR3 DNA sequence: TGTGCCAGCAGCGGGGACAGGGCCCCCTCCTCCTTCCCCCTCCACTTT. It codes for CASSGDRAPSSFPLHF.

V and J are TRBV19 and TRBJ2-1; weak D call: TRBD2 (6 bases). CDR1 LNHDA and CDR2 SQIVND come from the germline V gene (reference sequence). The CDR3 runs to 14 residues. V lost 4 bases and J 8 bases, leaving 15 bases between the germline ends. The CDR3 DNA reads as TGTGCCAGTAGTAGCGGTGTATCGGGAGATGAGCAGTTCTTC. Residues: CASSSGVSGDEQFF.

This clone was recorded only once. The rearrangement uses TRBV4-1 and TRBJ2-7; 9 nucleotides align to TRBD1. There are 15 residues in the CDR3. Germline V gives CDR1 MGHRA, CDR2 YSYEKL. V was clipped by 2 bases and J by 4 bases; unmatched bases: 6. Here the CDR3 reads CASSQLGTGTYEQYF. In DNA, the CDR3 is TGCGCCAGCAGCCAATTAGGGACAGGGACTTACGAGCAGTACTTC.

The genes are TRBV29-1 and TRBJ1-1, with D hard to call. The V gene lost 1 base and the J gene lost 3 bases, with 3 bases spanning the gap. The CDR3 spans 11 residues. The germline V gene has CDR1 SQVTM and CDR2 ANQGSEA. CDR3 sequence reads: CSVEGYTEAFF. The CDR3 nucleotides read TGCAGCGTTGAAGGGTACACTGAAGCTTTCTTT.

This clone was seen more than once but under ten times. The J gene is TRBJ2-1, the V gene TRBV6-5; 7 bases are a match to TRBD2. The CDR3 length is 13 residues. The V gene end was trimmed by 5 bases and the J gene end by 2 bases; junction bases not matched to a gene: 0. The germline gives CDR1 MNHEY, CDR2 SVGAGI. Here the CDR3 DNA reads TGTGCCAGCAGTCTAGCGGCCTACAATGAGCAGTTCTTC. Its protein product is CASSLAAYNEQFF.